The 4 T cell receptor beta chains below all came from one sample that was sequenced in a study of T-cell reconstitution after alpha-beta-depleted transplantation in children. Construction of the TCRbeta library involved unique molecular identifiers. TCRdb re-called the PCR reads through MiXCR, storing one row per CDR3 protein. The table lists 450,000 to 550,000 distinct CDR3 sequences, roughly 10% of them singletons. The material sequenced was PBMCs, mostly from graft donor cells, taken 180 days after TCRalphabeta/CD19-depleted stem cell transplant. These receptors all stem from a female patient aged 2-10 years who had a stem cell transplant for aplastic anemia, so the T cells may come from the graft donor.

This clonotype showed up just a few times. V and J are TRBV28 and TRBJ1-4; D gene unclear. The CDR3 extends over 12 amino acids. With 11 bases removed from V and 5 bases from J, the gap between germline ends came to 12 bases. Germline CDR1 and CDR2: MDHEN and SYDVKM. CDR3: CAAQPPNEKLFF. As DNA, the CDR3 is TGTGCCGCGCAACCCCCGAATGAAAAACTGTTTTTT.

The table lists this clonotype with a few counts. V usage is TRBV7-3 and J usage is TRBJ2-5; D perhaps matches TRBD2 (5 bases). This CDR3 spans 14 amino acids. Germline CDR1 is SGHTA and CDR2 is FQGTGA. V was cut by 5 bases and J by 5 bases, with 15 bases left in between. In DNA, the CDR3 is TGTGCCAGCAGCCCATCCGGGCGGGCGGAGACCCAGTACTTC. It yields the protein CASSPSGRAETQYF.

The J gene is TRBJ1-5, the V gene TRBV4-1, with a possible D match to TRBD1 (5 bases). CDR1 and CDR2 (germline): MGHRA, YSYEKL. The CDR3 is made up of 16 amino acids. V lost 0 bases to trimming and J lost 7 bases, with 16 bases between them. The CDR3: CASSQDLIQGHQPQHF. CDR3 bases: TGCGCCAGCAGCCAAGATTTAATCCAGGGCCACCAGCCCCAGCATTTT.

This rearrangement joins TRBV27 to TRBJ2-7, with D possibly matching TRBD1 (5 bases). Trimming stripped 6 bases from V and 1 base from J, with 10 bases between. The CDR3 is 13 amino acids. CDR1 MNHEY and CDR2 SMNVEV come from the germline V gene (reference sequence). DNA of the CDR3: TGTGCCAGCAGGGGTCAGGGTTCCTACGAGCAGTACGTC. Its protein is CASRGQGSYEQYV.